A single sample gave rise to the 21 T cell receptor beta chains below, sequenced in a study of technical replicates of blood from a handful of donors (dated by TCRdb to about 2017). Library preparation employed the immunoSEQ multiplex PCR assay. TCRdb holds this immuneACCESS table with in-frame rearrangements only. Some clones are missing; in checked studies, unresolved V genes explain under half, and the rest has no known cause. The sample includes 80,000 or so clones, with over 95% observed a single time. The biggest ten clones account for roughly 0.2% of the sample. The material sequenced was T cells isolated from PBMCs. The receptors were gathered from a human donor in good health.

The chain has TRBV5-1 and TRBJ1-2, with D possibly matching TRBD1 (6 bases). Germline V CDR1 and CDR2: SGHRS, YFSETQ. This CDR3 spans 14 amino acids. V lost 2 bases, J lost 8 bases, and 16 bases lay in between. The CDR3 here is CASSLPTGSKGYTF. The CDR3 DNA follows: TGCGCCAGCAGCTTACCTACAGGGTCGAAAGGCTACACCTTC.

This chain uses TRBV12-5 with TRBJ1-1, with D uncertain. The CDR3 is 17 residues long. Germline CDR1 is LGHNT and CDR2 is FRNRAP. V was trimmed by 4 bases and J by 0 bases, leaving 18 bases between them. The CDR3 protein is CASGSARTAGMNTEAFF. The CDR3 bases are TGTGCTAGTGGTTCGGCTAGGACGGCGGGAATGAACACTGAAGCTTTCTTT.

The chain combines TRBV7-2 with TRBJ2-1; TRBD2 aligns across 7 bases. The germline V gene has CDR1 SGHTA and CDR2 FQGNSA. J lost 0 bases, V lost 3 bases, and 14 bases had no gene match. This CDR3 contains 19 residues. This CDR3 is CASSFDPWASGSSYNEQFF. The DNA of the CDR3 is TGTGCCAGCAGCTTTGACCCTTGGGCTAGCGGTAGCTCCTACAATGAGCAGTTCTTC.

The V gene is TRBV6-5, the J gene TRBJ2-1; weak D call: TRBD2 (6 bases). Trimming stripped 7 bases from V and 10 bases from J, with 14 bases between. Germline lookup yields CDR1 MNHEY and CDR2 SVGAGI. This CDR3 has 12 residues. CDR3 loop: CASMAGTWEQFF. In DNA, the CDR3 is TGTGCCAGCATGGCGGGGACCTGGGAGCAGTTCTTC.

The chain is built from TRBV27 and TRBJ2-7, with 12 positions matching TRBD2. Germline V gives CDR1 MNHEY, CDR2 SMNVEV (reference sequence). This CDR3 comprises 15 residues. The trim removed 0 bases at V and 3 bases at J, leaving 0 bases unmatched. This chain's CDR3 is CASSLSTSGSYEQYF. DNA for the CDR3: TGTGCCAGCAGTTTATCGACTAGCGGGAGCTACGAGCAGTACTTC.

This clone was found a few times. CDR3 bases: TGTGCCAGCAGCTTGGCTGGACAGGGGTCGGATTCAGCTAACTATGGCTACACCTTC. Protein: CASSLAGQGSDSANYGYTF. V and J are TRBV7-7 and TRBJ1-2; 9 nucleotides line up with TRBD1. This CDR3 spans 19 amino acids. Germline values: CDR1 SSHAT, CDR2 FNYEAQ (reference sequence). Germline trimming cut 3 bases from V and 0 bases from J; bases unmatched to any gene: 14.

The chain recombines TRBV28 with TRBJ2-1, with D possibly TRBD2 on 5 matching bases. V was clipped by 1 base and J by 5 bases, with 24 bases between them. CDR3 length: 19 residues. Germline CDR1 is MDHEN and CDR2 is SYDVKM. The CDR3 reads CASSLYLLGRLAVNNEQFF. DNA of the CDR3: TGTGCCAGCAGTTTATATTTATTAGGTAGGCTAGCCGTAAACAATGAGCAGTTCTTC. The entire variable domain, with the rest obtained from reference TRBV28 and TRBJ2-1, is as follows: DVKVTQSSRYLVKRTGEKVFLECVQDMDHENMFWYRQDPGLGLRLIYFSYDVKMKEKGDIPEGYSVSREKKERFSLILESASTNQTSMYLCASSLYLLGRLAVNNEQFFGPGTRLTVL.

The chain is built from TRBV15 and TRBJ2-7, with TRBD1 identical over 10 bases. The V and J ends lost 6 bases and 3 bases, in that order; junction bases with no gene match: 2. Germline CDR1 and CDR2: LNHNV and YYDKDF (reference sequence). This CDR3 region has 13 residues. CDR3 amino acids: CATRGDRGYEQYF. In nucleotides, the CDR3 is TGTGCCACCAGGGGGGACAGGGGCTACGAGCAGTACTTC.

The genes are TRBV30 and TRBJ2-7, with D tentatively TRBD1 (6 bases). The germline V gene encodes CDR1 GTSNPN and CDR2 SVGIG (reference sequence). Trimming removed 1 base from V and 7 bases from J, with 17 bases in between. The CDR3 covers 14 residues. The DNA for the CDR3 is TGTGCCTGGAGTGCGGACAGATATCTGAATGAGCAGTACTTC. Translation gives CAWSADRYLNEQYF.

For this clone: Within the sample, other DNA sequences also encode this same CDR3. V gene TRBV9 combines with J gene TRBJ2-7; TRBD2 matches 10 bases. The junction had 2 bases not matched to a gene; V was cut back by 2 bases and J by 3 bases. The CDR3 has 14 residues. Germline values: CDR1 SGDLS, CDR2 YYNGEE. The CDR3 bases are TGTGCCAGCAGCGTTGCTAGCGGGAGCTACGAGCAGTACTTC. This encodes CASSVASGSYEQYF.

Here the CDR3 reads CASSFRATEAFF. The CDR3 DNA reads TGTGCCAGCAGCTTCAGGGCGACTGAAGCTTTCTTT. The chain uses TRBV11-3 and TRBJ1-1, with D tentatively TRBD1 (5 bases). The CDR3 length is 12 residues. CDR1 SGHNT and CDR2 YENEEA come from the germline V gene. The V and J ends lost 3 bases and 5 bases respectively, with 7 bases between them.

In its sample, this clone was seen once. The J gene is TRBJ2-2, the V gene TRBV7-3; the match to TRBD2 covers 13 bases. The CDR3 consists of 16 residues. Losses at the gene ends were 3 bases for V and 6 bases for J; bases not matched to a gene: 4. Germline CDR1 and CDR2: SGHTA and FQGTGA. In nucleotides, the CDR3 is TGTGCCAGCAGCTTTGGACTAGCGGGAGCTTCCGGGGAGCTGTTTTTT. Its protein product is CASSFGLAGASGELFF.

This chain uses TRBV30 with TRBJ2-1; D is unclear. Looked up from germline, CDR1 is GTSNPN and CDR2 is SVGIG (reference sequence). Trimming cost V 4 bases and J 3 bases, with 4 bases left between them. The length of the CDR3 is 11 residues. The CDR3 loop is CAWNYYNEQFF. For the CDR3, the DNA is TGTGCCTGGAATTACTACAATGAGCAGTTCTTC.

This clone has a single count. The J gene is TRBJ1-3, the V gene TRBV10-3; D call uncertain. Germline values: CDR1 ENHRY, CDR2 SYGVKD. V lost 5 bases, J lost 4 bases, and 9 bases lay in between. This CDR3 contains 13 residues. CDR3 sequence (DNA): TGTGCCATCAGTCGGGGAGGAGGAAACACCATATATTTT. Its protein is CAISRGGGNTIYF.

The chain links TRBV9 to TRBJ1-5; D ambiguous. CDR3 size: 12 residues. Germline V CDR1 and CDR2: SGDLS, YYNGEE. V was trimmed by 7 bases and J by 6 bases, leaving 11 bases between them. The DNA of the CDR3 is TGTGCCAGCGGCCCGGGAGGTCAGCCCCAGCATTTT. Its translation is CASGPGGQPQHF.

The rearrangement uses TRBV7-9 and TRBJ2-7, with TRBD1 matching over 7 bases. CDR3 size: 14 residues. The germline gives CDR1 SEHNR, CDR2 FQNEAQ (reference sequence). V shed 5 bases and J 5 bases; nucleotides not matched to a gene: 9. The CDR3: CASSPRDRVHEQYF. CDR3 DNA sequence: TGTGCCAGCAGCCCCCGGGACAGAGTCCACGAGCAGTACTTC.

Points on this clone: Other nucleotide sequences in the sample specify the same CDR3. The chain uses TRBV29-1 and TRBJ1-1, with 8 bases lining up with TRBD1. The CDR3 extends over 11 amino acids. V shed 6 bases, J shed 5 bases, and the junction held 2 bases outside the gene matches. Germline V lookup: CDR1 SQVTM, CDR2 ANQGSEA. The CDR3 sequence is CSVDRGTEAFF. The CDR3 nucleotides are TGCAGCGTAGACAGGGGTACTGAAGCTTTCTTT.

This chain joins TRBV30 and TRBJ2-3; 10 nucleotides agree with TRBD2. V lost 3 bases, J lost 4 bases, and 4 bases stayed unmatched. The germline V gene has CDR1 GTSNPN and CDR2 SVGIG (reference sequence). This CDR3 spans 14 amino acids. CDR3 coding DNA: TGTGCCTGGAGAGTAGCGGGAGGTCCAGATACGCAGTATTTT. Translating gives CAWRVAGGPDTQYF.

The chain combines TRBV7-9 with TRBJ1-1, with 7 positions matching TRBD1. The CDR3 totals 11 residues. Losses at the gene ends were 6 bases for V and 11 bases for J; bases not matched to a gene: 6. Germline assignment: CDR1 SEHNR and CDR2 FQNEAQ (reference sequence). CDR3 bases: TGTGCCAGCAGTAGGGACAGAGGGGCTTTCTTT. It encodes CASSRDRGAFF.

The chain is built from TRBV6-5 and TRBJ2-7, with D possibly matching TRBD2 (6 bases). The length of the CDR3 is 13 residues. Trimming cost V 10 bases and J 3 bases, with 16 bases left between them. Germline V gives CDR1 MNHEY, CDR2 SVGAGI. Written as DNA, the CDR3 is TGTGCCACCCGGTCGTCTAGCGTCTACGAGCAGTACTTC. Amino acids: CATRSSSVYEQYF.

The chain couples TRBV10-3 to TRBJ2-1, with a possible D match to TRBD1 (6 bases). V lost 10 bases and J lost 5, with 27 bases in between. CDR1 ENHRY and CDR2 SYGVKD come from the germline V gene. The CDR3 consists of 17 residues. The CDR3 loop reads CATRQDSSIRSNNEQFF. As DNA, the CDR3 is TGTGCCACGAGGCAGGACAGCTCGATACGATCCAACAATGAGCAGTTCTTC.